Below, 14 T cell receptor beta chains from the same sample are listed, as sequenced in a study of blood T cell repertoires in COVID-19. This table comes from immunoSEQ multiplex PCR, and its TCRdb copy is limited to in-frame clones, with some not included. Of roughly 140,000 clones listed, around 82% are singletons. Sequencing input: PBMCs or T cells enriched from blood (not recorded which). The source of these receptors is a man aged 45-65 years in a cohort exposed to, infected with or recovered from COVID-19 (not recorded which).

This chain links TRBV30 with TRBJ1-1; D not certain. CDR1 GTSNPN and CDR2 SVGIG come from the germline V gene (reference sequence). The CDR3 totals 14 residues. V lost 2 bases and J 0 bases, leaving 10 bases between the germline ends. CDR3 nucleotides: TGTGCCTGGAGTTATGCAGGCCTGAACACTGAAGCTTTCTTT. Protein product: CAWSYAGLNTEAFF.

This clone occurred a few times. CDR3 amino acids: CSARRDEQYF. The CDR3 DNA is TGCAGTGCTAGAAGAGACGAGCAGTACTTC. This chain links TRBV20-1 with TRBJ2-7, with D unclear. The V gene lost 2 bases and the J gene lost 5 bases, with 4 bases spanning the gap. The V gene's germline CDR1 is DFQATT and CDR2 SNEGSKA (reference sequence). The CDR3 has 10 residues.

The chain links TRBV4-2 to TRBJ1-1; no clear D. Germline lookup yields CDR1 LGHNA and CDR2 YNFKEQ. The CDR3 loop spans 16 amino acids. Trimming pared 0 bases from V and 5 bases from J, leaving 16 bases between. DNA of the CDR3: TGTGCCAGCAGCCAAGATCCTCCGGGATCGGAAACTGAAGCTTTCTTT. As protein: CASSQDPPGSETEAFF.

This clone is a singleton in its sample. The gene calls are TRBV5-6 and TRBJ1-4; the match to TRBD1 covers 7 bases. The germline CDR1 and CDR2 sequences are SGHDT and YYEEEE. The V and J ends lost 4 bases and 6 bases, in that order; junction bases with no gene match: 6. This CDR3 is built from 14 residues. The CDR3 DNA reads TGTGCCAGCAGCCTGACAGGGAGCGATGAAAAACTGTTTTTT. It is translated as CASSLTGSDEKLFF.

The genes are TRBV12-3 or TRBV12-4 and TRBJ2-1; D gene unclear. This CDR3 is 12 amino acids long. V lost 3 bases to trimming and J lost 7 bases, with 7 bases between them. CDR3: CASSFLRNEQFF. DNA for the CDR3: TGTGCCAGCAGTTTTTTGCGTAATGAGCAGTTCTTC.

This clone has just one count. J is TRBJ2-1 and V is TRBV6-2 or TRBV6-3; TRBD2 agrees at 8 bases. Trimming removed 2 bases from V and 5 bases from J; junction bases left unmatched: 8. Germline-derived CDR1 and CDR2 are MNHEY and SVGEGT. The CDR3 has 16 amino acids. CDR3 DNA sequence: TGTGCCAGCAGTTACAAGCGGGGACTAGTTGACAATGAGCAGTTCTTC. Translation: CASSYKRGLVDNEQFF.

This sequence joins TRBV27 and TRBJ1-1; 8 nucleotides agree with TRBD1. The CDR3 totals 15 residues. Germline lookup yields CDR1 MNHEY and CDR2 SMNVEV (reference sequence). Trimming cost V 5 bases and J 10 bases; bases outside gene matches: 15. Here the CDR3 reads CASSPTGQGSIGAFF. For the CDR3, the DNA is TGTGCCAGCAGTCCTACAGGACAGGGTTCAATTGGAGCTTTCTTT.

The chain recombines TRBV4-1 with TRBJ2-7; 10 bases line up with TRBD1. The V gene end was trimmed by 4 bases and the J gene end by 4 bases; junction bases not matched to a gene: 7. Germline V gene sequence: CDR1 MGHRA, CDR2 YSYEKL. The CDR3 spans 15 residues. Here the CDR3 reads CASSPRDRGLYEQYF. In DNA form, the CDR3 reads TGCGCCAGCAGCCCCCGGGACAGGGGACTTTACGAGCAGTACTTC.

This clone showed up just a few times. The chain has TRBV4-3 and TRBJ1-2; possibly TRBD1 for D (5 bases). The CDR3 length is 15 residues. V was trimmed by 4 bases and J by 0 bases, leaving 12 bases between them. Germline CDR1 LGHNA, CDR2 YSLEER. CDR3 in amino acids: CASSPWGGSNYGYTF. The CDR3 DNA follows: TGCGCCAGCAGCCCGTGGGGGGGGTCTAACTATGGCTACACCTTC.

This chain joins TRBV27 and TRBJ2-7; D possibly corresponds to TRBD2 (6 bases). V lost 3 bases to trimming and J lost 2 bases, with 20 bases between them. Germline CDR1 and CDR2: MNHEY and SMNVEV (reference sequence). This CDR3 is built from 17 residues. The CDR3 region is CASSFRLEGTQTYEQYF. CDR3 in DNA: TGTGCCAGCAGTTTCAGGCTGGAGGGGACTCAGACCTACGAGCAGTACTTC.

This clone was found once. The chain employs TRBV3-1 (or the pseudogene TRBV3-2) and TRBJ2-3; D call uncertain. Germline V gene data show CDR1 as LGHDT and CDR2 as YNNKEL (reference sequence). This CDR3 is 16 amino acids long. Trimming removed 1 base at V and 5 bases at J, with 16 bases between. CDR3 sequence: CASSQASGIGRDTQYF. CDR3 coding DNA: TGTGCCAGCAGCCAAGCTAGTGGAATTGGCAGAGATACGCAGTATTTT.

The J gene is TRBJ1-1, the V gene TRBV18, with D possibly matching TRBD1 (5 bases). V lost 3 bases, J lost 3 bases, and 11 bases lay in between. The germline V gene encodes CDR1 KGHSH and CDR2 LQKENI. The CDR3 extends over 14 amino acids. CDR3 sequence reads: CASSPGGTYTEAFF. The DNA of the CDR3 is TGTGCCAGCTCACCGGGGGGTACGTACACTGAAGCTTTCTTT.

The rearrangement joins TRBV18 to TRBJ1-4, with a possible D match to TRBD1 (6 bases). This CDR3 is built from 14 residues. CDR1 KGHSH and CDR2 LQKENI come from the germline V gene. Trimming cost V 5 bases and J 7 bases, with 14 bases left between them. Here the CDR3 DNA reads TGTGCCAGCTCAATTCCAGGGGCTCTTGAAAAACTGTTTTTT. The encoded protein is CASSIPGALEKLFF.

This clone was counted only a few times. The rearrangement uses TRBV4-2 and TRBJ2-1, with 8 bases identical to TRBD1. J was trimmed by 8 bases and V by 0 bases; bases with no gene match: 9. The CDR3 extends over 16 amino acids. CDR1 and CDR2 (germline): LGHNA, YNFKEQ. DNA for the CDR3: TGTGCCAGCAGCCAAGAAGCGACAGGGGTTATGGATGAGCAGTTCTTC. This sequence encodes CASSQEATGVMDEQFF.